These 28 T cell receptor beta chains were all obtained from the same sample, sequenced in a study of graft-versus-host responses after intestinal transplantation. These receptors have no known antigen. Method: immunoSEQ multiplex PCR; TCRdb's copy keeps in-frame clones and lacks some. The sample lists 130,000 or so clones, over 90% occurring once. The input for sequencing was unstimulated CD4+ T cells sorted from spleen or lymph node cells, taken before intestinal transplant. These receptors were taken from a human donor who received an intestinal transplant.

This sequence joins TRBV7-3 and TRBJ1-1; 7 bases line up with TRBD1. V lost 4 bases, J lost 4 bases, and 3 bases stayed unmatched. Germline V gives CDR1 SGHTA, CDR2 FQGTGA. CDR3 length: 13 residues. The CDR3: CASSSAGGTEAFF. CDR3 DNA: TGTGCCAGCAGCTCCGCAGGGGGCACTGAAGCTTTCTTT.

V and J are TRBV6-8 and TRBJ2-7; 8 positions match TRBD2. J gave up 4 bases and V 4 bases, and 12 bases lay outside the gene matches. Germline V gene lookup returns CDR1 MNHGY and CDR2 SAAAGT. This CDR3 contains 16 residues. In DNA form, the CDR3 reads TGTGCCAGCAGTTTCTACGGGACTAGTATAAGGTACGAGCAGTACTTC. Translation: CASSFYGTSIRYEQYF.

The chain joins TRBV28 to TRBJ1-3, with no clear D. V was pared by 7 bases and J by 3 bases, with 10 bases between. CDR1 is MDHEN, CDR2 SYDVKM, per germline. The CDR3 extends over 13 amino acids. CDR3 DNA: TGTGCCAGCACTACTGGCCTTGGAAACACCATATATTTT. Protein sequence: CASTTGLGNTIYF.

The chain is built from TRBV7-8 and TRBJ1-1; 8 nucleotides match TRBD1. Germline CDR1 is SGHVS and CDR2 is FQNEAQ. The CDR3 loop spans 14 amino acids. V dropped 5 bases and J dropped 4; count of bases not matched to a gene: 6. This CDR3 reads CASSPNTGGTEAFF. The CDR3 DNA reads TGTGCCAGCAGCCCTAACACAGGGGGCACTGAAGCTTTCTTT.

The rearrangement links TRBV28 to TRBJ1-1, with D unresolved. From germline, CDR1 is MDHEN and CDR2 SYDVKM. The CDR3 has 11 residues. The V gene lost 5 bases and the J gene lost 2 bases, with 3 bases spanning the gap. The CDR3 here is CASSRNTEAFF. In DNA form, the CDR3 reads TGTGCCAGCAGTCGAAACACTGAAGCTTTCTTT.

The chain recombines TRBV19 with TRBJ1-2, with TRBD1 matching over 8 bases. The CDR3 runs 13 residues. V shed 2 bases, J shed 4 bases, and the junction held 0 bases outside the gene matches. Germline V CDR1 and CDR2: LNHDA, SQIVND (reference sequence). CDR3 residues: CASSIQGAYGYTF. The CDR3 region has the DNA TGTGCCAGTAGTATACAGGGGGCCTATGGCTACACCTTC. Filled out from reference TRBV19 and TRBJ1-2, the complete variable domain reads DGGITQSPKYLFRKEGQNVTLSCEQNLNHDAMYWYRQDPGQGLRLIYYSQIVNDFQKGDIAEGYSVSREKKESFPLTVTSAQKNPTAFYLCASSIQGAYGYTFGSGTRLTVV.

This clone was seen once. This chain links TRBV11-2 with TRBJ2-1; 7 positions match TRBD2. The CDR3 is made up of 15 amino acids. The trim removed 2 bases at V and 2 bases at J, leaving 3 bases unmatched. Germline values: CDR1 SGHAT, CDR2 FQNNGV. As DNA, the CDR3 is TGTGCCAGCAGCTTAACGGGAGGTCCCTACAATGAGCAGTTCTTC. Translated, it gives CASSLTGGPYNEQFF.

Turning to this clone: Different DNA sequences within this sample yield the same CDR3. The chain has TRBV7-3 and TRBJ2-5, with TRBD1 matching over 7 bases. CDR3 length equals 13 residues. With V trimmed by 5 bases and J by 5 bases, 5 bases remained unmatched. Germline V gene sequence: CDR1 SGHTA, CDR2 FQGTGA. The chain's CDR3 is CASSRDRGETQYF. The DNA of the CDR3 is TGTGCCAGCAGCCGGGACAGAGGGGAGACCCAGTACTTC.

The J gene is TRBJ1-2, the V gene TRBV28; 9 nucleotides align to TRBD1. The CDR3 length is 14 residues. The junction had 4 bases not matched to a gene; V was cut back by 4 bases and J by 4 bases. Germline CDR1 MDHEN, CDR2 SYDVKM. The CDR3, as DNA: TGTGCCAGCAGTTCCGAACAGGGGGCCTATGGCTACACCTTC. Protein sequence: CASSSEQGAYGYTF.

The V call is TRBV10-3, the J call TRBJ1-1; D might be TRBD1 (6 bases). From germline, CDR1 is ENHRY and CDR2 SYGVKD. Deletions cut 7 bases from V and 3 bases from J, with 15 bases between. The CDR3 sequence is 14 residues long. CDR3 sequence: CAITRTRGDTEAFF. For the CDR3, the DNA is TGTGCCATCACCCGGACAAGGGGGGACACTGAAGCTTTCTTT.

The V gene is TRBV28, the J gene TRBJ2-5; TRBD1 might be the D (5 bases). Trimming cost V 5 bases and J 4 bases, with 14 bases left between them. CDR3 length equals 14 residues. Germline V CDR1 and CDR2: MDHEN, SYDVKM. CDR3 DNA: TGTGCCAGCAGTAGGCAGGGATCGGGAGAGACCCAGTACTTC. Its protein is CASSRQGSGETQYF.

The genes are TRBV19 and TRBJ1-5, with a tentative D call TRBD1 (6 bases). V lost 5 bases to trimming and J lost 9 bases, with 20 bases between them. CDR3 length: 15 amino acids. The germline gives CDR1 LNHDA, CDR2 SQIVND (reference sequence). CDR3 in DNA: TGTGCCAGTAGTCTTCCAGGGGACCTGGTTCCGCCCCAGCATTTT. Protein product: CASSLPGDLVPPQHF.

This sequence joins TRBV5-6 and TRBJ2-7; 8 bases agree with TRBD1. There are 13 residues in the CDR3. V gave up 3 bases and J gave up 4 bases; unmatched junction bases: 3. The germline V gene encodes CDR1 SGHDT and CDR2 YYEEEE. CDR3 nucleotide sequence: TGTGCCAGCAGCTGGACAGGGCGGTACGAGCAGTACTTC. Translation gives CASSWTGRYEQYF. The full variable domain, with the rest looked up from reference TRBV5-6 and TRBJ2-7, is DAGVTQSPTHLIKTRGQQVTLRCSPKSGHDTVSWYQQALGQGPQFIFQYYEEEERQRGNFPDRFSGHQFPNYSSELNVNALLLGDSALYLCASSWTGRYEQYFGPGTRLTVT.

This sequence joins TRBV6-1 and TRBJ2-1; TRBD1 matches 7 bases. Germline loops: CDR1 MNHNS, CDR2 SASEGT. Germline trimming cut 1 base from V and 6 bases from J; bases unmatched to any gene: 15. The CDR3 is 18 amino acids. CDR3 sequence: CASSEGTQRGRFGNEQFF. The CDR3 DNA sequence: TGTGCCAGCAGTGAAGGTACCCAAAGGGGGCGCTTCGGCAATGAGCAGTTCTTC.

This clone was detected only once. CDR3 amino acids: CASSLRGLRNTEAFF. CDR3 bases: TGTGCCAGCAGCTTGCGGGGGCTCAGGAACACTGAAGCTTTCTTT. The chain combines TRBV5-6 with TRBJ1-1; D possibly corresponds to TRBD1 (6 bases). V was cut by 1 base and J by 1 base, with 11 bases left in between. Germline lookup yields CDR1 SGHDT and CDR2 YYEEEE. This CDR3 region has 15 residues. The full variable domain, rest sourced from reference TRBV5-6 and TRBJ1-1, is DAGVTQSPTHLIKTRGQQVTLRCSPKSGHDTVSWYQQALGQGPQFIFQYYEEEERQRGNFPDRFSGHQFPNYSSELNVNALLLGDSALYLCASSLRGLRNTEAFFGQGTRLTVV.

This clone was seen a single time. This chain joins TRBV28 and TRBJ1-2; 7 bases fit TRBD1. The CDR3 totals 15 residues. V gave up 4 bases and J gave up 4 bases; unmatched junction bases: 9. Looked up from germline, CDR1 is MDHEN and CDR2 is SYDVKM. CDR3 region: CASSSPTGRAYGYTF. The CDR3, as DNA: TGTGCCAGCAGTTCCCCGACAGGGAGGGCCTATGGCTACACCTTC.

V usage is TRBV30 and J usage is TRBJ1-2; the D gene is possibly TRBD1 (6 bases). CDR1 and CDR2 from the germline V gene are GTSNPN and SVGIG (reference sequence). This CDR3 contains 15 residues. Trimming pared 2 bases from V and 5 bases from J, leaving 18 bases between. The CDR3 is CAWSSYRDKAYGYTF. In DNA form, the CDR3 reads TGTGCCTGGAGTTCCTACAGGGATAAGGCGTATGGCTACACCTTC.

The V gene is TRBV19, the J gene TRBJ1-2; D remains unclear. The CDR3 covers 14 residues. The V end lost 1 base, the J end lost 8 bases, and 14 bases lay between the germline ends. Germline assignment: CDR1 LNHDA and CDR2 SQIVND (reference sequence). In DNA, the CDR3 is TGTGCCAGTAGTATAGCGGTTCTTCCCCGCGGCTACACCTTC. Protein product: CASSIAVLPRGYTF.

This chain links TRBV5-1 with TRBJ1-1; D call uncertain. Trimming pared 0 bases from V and 4 bases from J, leaving 7 bases between. CDR1 is SGHRS, CDR2 YFSETQ, per germline. The CDR3 runs 13 residues. CDR3 region: CASSLEGSTEAFF. Written as DNA, the CDR3 is TGCGCCAGCAGCTTGGAGGGCTCCACTGAAGCTTTCTTT.

This clone was seen just once. V and J are TRBV6-6 and TRBJ2-7, with 8 bases matching TRBD1. There are 14 residues in the CDR3. Germline V CDR1 and CDR2: MNHNY, SVGAGI (reference sequence). V was pared by 5 bases and J by 4 bases, with 7 bases of the junction left unmatched. CDR3 loop: CASSLRTGKYEQYF. The CDR3 nucleotides are TGTGCCAGCAGTCTTCGGACAGGGAAGTACGAGCAGTACTTC.

CDR3 residues: CASSPKSSWDEKLFF. The CDR3 DNA reads TGTGCCAGCTCACCAAAATCGTCGTGGGATGAAAAACTGTTTTTT. The chain carries TRBV18 and TRBJ1-4; D is undetermined. The germline gives CDR1 KGHSH, CDR2 LQKENI. The CDR3 covers 15 residues. V dropped 2 bases and J dropped 6 bases, with 13 bases sitting between them.

The V call is TRBV30, the J call TRBJ2-4; the D call may be TRBD1 or TRBD2 (6 bases each). The germline V gene has CDR1 GTSNPN and CDR2 SVGIG (reference sequence). Trimming shortened V by 6 bases and J by 7 bases, and 19 bases separated the two germline ends. This CDR3 comprises 14 residues. In DNA, the CDR3 is TGTGCCTGTCAGACAGGAGGGTTTGGTAACATTCAGTACTTC. It yields the protein CACQTGGFGNIQYF.

As DNA, the CDR3 is TGTGCCAGCAGGTGGTCCGGAAACACCGGGGAGCTGTTTTTT. Residues: CASRWSGNTGELFF. V usage is TRBV6-5 and J usage is TRBJ2-2; D gene unclear. The CDR3 spans 14 residues. V lost 6 bases to trimming and J lost 2 bases, with 10 bases between them. Germline values: CDR1 MNHEY, CDR2 SVGAGI.

The chain couples TRBV30 to TRBJ2-7, with a possible D match to TRBD2 (5 bases). The CDR3 is 14 residues long. V was cut by 2 bases and J by 3 bases, with 14 bases left in between. Per the germline V gene, CDR1 is GTSNPN and CDR2 is SVGIG (reference sequence). The CDR3 coding sequence is TGTGCCTGGAGTCCCCTCCTCACTAGCTACGAGCAGTACTTC. Translation gives CAWSPLLTSYEQYF.

The rearrangement joins TRBV6-5 to TRBJ1-1, with 7 bases lining up with TRBD1. CDR3 size: 13 residues. The junction had 3 bases not matched to a gene; V was cut back by 2 bases and J by 6 bases. Germline V lookup: CDR1 MNHEY, CDR2 SVGAGI. Here the CDR3 DNA reads TGTGCCAGCAGTTACGGAACAGGGGCTGAAGCTTTCTTT. Protein product: CASSYGTGAEAFF.

The chain's CDR3 is CATSGGTGTGANVLTF. CDR3 in DNA: TGTGCCACCAGCGGAGGGACAGGGACTGGGGCCAACGTCCTGACTTTC. V is TRBV15 and J is TRBJ2-6; 9 positions agree with TRBD1. Germline CDR1 reads LNHNV; CDR2 reads YYDKDF (reference sequence). Unmatched junction bases numbered 4, after V lost 5 bases and J lost 2 bases. This CDR3 region has 16 residues.

This chain connects TRBV5-1 to TRBJ1-1; D might be TRBD1 (5 bases). This CDR3 spans 16 amino acids. V lost 1 base and J lost 1, with 14 bases in between. CDR1 is SGHRS, CDR2 YFSETQ, per germline. As DNA, the CDR3 is TGCGCCAGCAGCTTGTTTCCAGGGATAGGGAACACTGAAGCTTTCTTT. Protein product: CASSLFPGIGNTEAFF.

This clone occurred once. The chain recombines TRBV10-3 with TRBJ2-1, with 11 bases that match TRBD1. CDR3 size: 15 residues. V lost 10 bases and J lost 2; bases outside the gene matches: 7. CDR1 ENHRY and CDR2 SYGVKD come from the germline V gene. The CDR3 spells CATMDRGHPYNEQFF. The CDR3 coding sequence is TGTGCCACCATGGACAGGGGGCATCCCTACAATGAGCAGTTCTTC.